The next 23 T cell receptor beta chains were all read from a single sample in a study of radiotherapy plus CTLA-4 blockade in lung cancer. Method: immunoSEQ multiplex PCR; TCRdb's copy keeps in-frame clones and lacks some. There are around 56,000 clones in the sample; approximately 80% occur only once, and 15% to 20% lies in the top ten. Source: peripheral blood, taken from a patient treated with radiotherapy plus ipilimumab. Source of these receptors: a human donor with non-small cell lung cancer who had a complete response to radiotherapy plus ipilimumab.

The J gene is TRBJ2-7, the V gene TRBV19; the D gene is possibly TRBD1 (5 bases). CDR1 and CDR2 (germline): LNHDA, SQIVND (reference sequence). This CDR3 contains 16 residues. V was shortened by 1 base and J by 3 bases, with 16 bases between the two germline ends. The CDR3 coding sequence is TGTGCCAGTAGTATAGGGGGCGCGGCAGGGCTCTACGAGCAGTACGTC. This sequence encodes CASSIGGAAGLYEQYV.

This clone was recorded once. This chain links TRBV5-4 with TRBJ2-3; 12 nucleotides agree with TRBD2. The CDR3 sequence is 14 residues long. Germline CDR1 is SGHNT and CDR2 is YYREEE (reference sequence). Germline trimming cut 1 base from V and 10 bases from J; bases unmatched to any gene: 4. The CDR3 spells CASSLTSGGQAQYF. The CDR3 region has the DNA TGTGCCAGCAGCTTGACTAGCGGGGGGCAGGCGCAGTATTTT.

The CDR3 DNA sequence: TGTGCCAGCAGCGCTCACAGGGGCGCGAACACCGGGGAGCTGTTTTTT. It yields the protein CASSAHRGANTGELFF. This sequence joins TRBV7-9 and TRBJ2-2, with 7 positions matching TRBD1. Germline V lookup: CDR1 SEHNR, CDR2 FQNEAQ (reference sequence). V was pared by 5 bases and J by 0 bases, with 6 bases of the junction left unmatched. CDR3 length equals 16 residues.

The chain joins TRBV30 to TRBJ1-2; D might be TRBD1 (6 bases). The CDR3 runs 12 residues. Germline CDR1 GTSNPN, CDR2 SVGIG (reference sequence). The V gene lost 0 bases and the J gene lost 7 bases, with 9 bases spanning the gap. The chain's CDR3 is CAWSVSGVGYTF. For the CDR3, the DNA is TGTGCCTGGAGTGTGTCAGGGGTTGGCTACACCTTC.

V usage is TRBV10-3 and J usage is TRBJ2-3, with 13 bases that match TRBD2. The CDR3 extends over 15 amino acids. Germline CDR1 reads ENHRY; CDR2 reads SYGVKD. Trimming removed 6 bases from V and 3 bases from J; junction bases left unmatched: 3. The DNA of the CDR3 is TGTGCCATCAGGGGGGGACTAGCGGGAACAGATACGCAGTATTTT. This codes for CAIRGGLAGTDTQYF.

The sample holds a few counts of this clone. The chain links TRBV10-3 to TRBJ1-2; the D is unclear. Germline V CDR1 and CDR2: ENHRY, SYGVKD. There are 12 residues in the CDR3. Trimming cost V 10 bases and J 8 bases, with 17 bases left between them. This CDR3 reads CATRLASMGYTF. CDR3 bases: TGTGCCACGCGCCTTGCCTCTATGGGCTACACCTTC.

About this clone itself: In the same sample, other DNA sequences code for this CDR3. This sequence joins TRBV5-6 and TRBJ2-5, with TRBD1 matching 9 bases. CDR1 and CDR2 (germline): SGHDT, YYEEEE. CDR3 length equals 14 residues. Trimming took 4 bases from V and 5 from J; bases not matched to a gene: 6. The CDR3 DNA reads as TGTGCCAGCAGCGCCGGGACAGGGAGGGAGACCCAGTACTTC. Its translation: CASSAGTGRETQYF.

V usage is TRBV2 and J usage is TRBJ2-5; D remains ambiguous. The CDR3 spans 10 residues. Trimming removed 8 bases from V and 3 bases from J, with 4 bases in between. The germline V gene encodes CDR1 SNHLY and CDR2 FYNNEI. The CDR3 DNA follows: TGTGCCAGCGCAGAAGAGACCCAGTACTTC. Translation: CASAEETQYF.

There are a few counts of this clone. The V and J genes are TRBV5-1 and TRBJ2-1; 8 positions match TRBD2. Per germline, CDR1 SGHRS and CDR2 YFSETQ. With V trimmed by 0 bases and J by 7 bases, 6 bases remained unmatched. CDR3 length equals 15 residues. In nucleotides, the CDR3 is TGCGCCAGCAGCTTGGAACGGGGGGGCGCGAATGAGCAGTTCTTC. Translated: CASSLERGGANEQFF.

This chain connects TRBV5-5 to TRBJ1-1; perhaps TRBD1 as D (5 bases). V was cut by 0 bases and J by 1 base, with 7 bases left in between. The germline V gene has CDR1 SGHKS and CDR2 YYEKEE (reference sequence). The length of the CDR3 is 14 residues. The CDR3 nucleotides are TGTGCCAGCAGCTTGGCAGGGCGGAACACTGAAGCTTTCTTT. This encodes CASSLAGRNTEAFF.

The chain employs TRBV19 and TRBJ1-5; D is perhaps TRBD1 (5 bases). V was pared by 2 bases and J by 7 bases, with 9 bases between. Germline CDR1 is LNHDA and CDR2 is SQIVND (reference sequence). The CDR3 runs 13 residues. CDR3 loop: CASSIMGQQPQHF. The CDR3 region has the DNA TGTGCCAGTAGTATAATGGGGCAACAGCCCCAGCATTTT.

The sample holds a few counts of this clone. The CDR3 nucleotides read TGCGCCAGCAGCCGTGGACCTGGGGGGTCACCTAGGGTGGGCACTGAAGCTTTCTTT. Encoded protein: CASSRGPGGSPRVGTEAFF. This chain connects TRBV4-1 to TRBJ1-1; tentatively, D is TRBD1 (5 bases). The CDR3 length is 19 residues. V was clipped by 4 bases and J by 4 bases, with 28 bases between them. Germline-derived CDR1 and CDR2 are MGHRA and YSYEKL.

This rearrangement joins TRBV29-1 to TRBJ2-5, with 9 nucleotides matching TRBD2. Losses at the gene ends were 5 bases for V and 4 bases for J; bases not matched to a gene: 8. This CDR3 is 14 amino acids long. The V gene's germline CDR1 is SQVTM and CDR2 ANQGSEA. CDR3 bases: TGCAGCGTTTTAGCGGGGGCGGTGGGAGAGACCCAGTACTTC. As protein: CSVLAGAVGETQYF.

The DNA of the CDR3 is TGTGCCAGCAGCTTTAAGAGCCCCCCGAACACCGGGGAGCTGTTTTTT. Translated, it gives CASSFKSPPNTGELFF. The chain recombines TRBV7-2 with TRBJ2-2; D is unclear. From germline, CDR1 is SGHTA and CDR2 FQGNSA. The CDR3 consists of 16 residues. V was cut by 3 bases and J by 0 bases, with 11 bases left in between.

The chain links TRBV5-6 to TRBJ2-5, with TRBD2 matching 8 bases. TRBJ2-7 matches the DNA end more closely, so the J call is doubtful. The CDR3 contains 15 residues. Germline CDR1 SGHDT, CDR2 YYEEEE. The CDR3: CASSLRGGRWDEQYF. The CDR3 DNA is TGTGCCAGCAGCTTGCGCGGGGGGCGATGGGACGAGCAGTACTTC.

By its share, this clone is medium-sized. The rearrangement joins TRBV4-1 to TRBJ1-1; 7 bases fit TRBD1. The CDR3 contains 14 residues. Germline values: CDR1 MGHRA, CDR2 YSYEKL. V was clipped by 2 bases and J by 4 bases; unmatched bases: 4. The CDR3 sequence: CASSQYRGGTEAFF. CDR3 sequence (DNA): TGCGCCAGCAGCCAATACAGGGGTGGCACTGAAGCTTTCTTT.

The sample holds one count of this clone. The J gene is TRBJ1-1, the V gene TRBV2; 8 nucleotides match TRBD1. CDR1 and CDR2 from the germline V gene are SNHLY and FYNNEI. Trimming at V came to 10 bases and at J to 8 bases, leaving 12 bases not matched to a gene. The CDR3 is made up of 13 amino acids. CDR3 sequence: CATYRDRSSEAFF. The DNA of the CDR3 is TGTGCCACGTACCGGGACAGGTCGTCGGAAGCTTTCTTT.

The rearrangement uses TRBV27 and TRBJ2-2, with 9 bases fitting TRBD1. CDR1 is MNHEY, CDR2 SMNVEV, per germline (reference sequence). After removal of 8 bases from V and 1 base from J, the junction contained 5 bases not matched to a gene. The CDR3 has 15 residues. The chain's CDR3 is CASGPGQGNTGELFF. In nucleotides, the CDR3 is TGTGCCAGCGGGCCGGGACAGGGGAACACCGGGGAGCTGTTTTTT.

A few counts support this clone. V gene TRBV10-3 combines with J gene TRBJ1-3; 8 nucleotides line up with TRBD1. Germline CDR1 and CDR2: ENHRY and SYGVKD. The CDR3 has 15 amino acids. Germline trimming cut 5 bases from V and 9 bases from J; bases unmatched to any gene: 12. CDR3 bases: TGTGCCATCAGTAAACCAGGGGGCAGGTCGAGCACCATATATTTT. Translated: CAISKPGGRSSTIYF.

The V gene is TRBV7-6, the J gene TRBJ1-1; 7 bases are a match to TRBD1. The CDR3 has 16 residues. Germline CDR1 and CDR2: SGHVS and FNYEAQ. Trimming at V came to 4 bases and at J to 5 bases, leaving 13 bases not matched to a gene. The CDR3 DNA reads TGTGCCAGCAGCTCTCGACAGGGAAGGGTTGGGACTGAAGCTTTCTTT. This codes for CASSSRQGRVGTEAFF.

The genes are TRBV6-6 and TRBJ2-7; D not certain. The CDR3 length is 13 residues. The V gene's germline CDR1 is MNHNY and CDR2 SVGAGI (reference sequence). V was clipped by 0 bases and J by 1 base, with 4 bases between them. CDR3 bases: TGTGCCAGCAGTTACTCGGAGTCCTACGAGCAGTACGTC. This gives the protein CASSYSESYEQYV.

This clone was found a few times. The J gene is TRBJ2-5, the V gene TRBV10-3, with TRBD2 identical over 9 bases. Germline V gene sequence: CDR1 ENHRY, CDR2 SYGVKD. This CDR3 comprises 14 residues. The V segment lost 7 bases and the J segment 0 bases; nucleotides outside the gene matches: 3. The CDR3 coding sequence is TGTGCCATCAAAGCTAGCGGGGACCAAGAGACCCAGTACTTC. This gives the protein CAIKASGDQETQYF.

This chain joins TRBV6-5 and TRBJ2-1; D unresolved. Per the germline V gene, CDR1 is MNHEY and CDR2 is SVGAGI. Trimming took off 8 bases at V and 3 bases at J, with 8 bases between the two ends. The CDR3 covers 12 residues. CDR3 sequence: CASGSGYNEQFF. The CDR3 bases are TGTGCCAGCGGTTCGGGCTACAATGAGCAGTTCTTC.